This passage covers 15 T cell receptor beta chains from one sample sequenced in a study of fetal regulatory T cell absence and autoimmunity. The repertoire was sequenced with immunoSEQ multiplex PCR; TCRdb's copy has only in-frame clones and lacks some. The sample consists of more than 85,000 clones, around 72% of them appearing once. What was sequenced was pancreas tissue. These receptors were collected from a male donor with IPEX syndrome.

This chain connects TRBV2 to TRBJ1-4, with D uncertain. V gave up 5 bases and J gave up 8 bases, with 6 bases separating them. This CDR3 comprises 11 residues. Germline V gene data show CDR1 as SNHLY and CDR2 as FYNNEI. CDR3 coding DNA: TGTGCCAGCAGTCCTCAGGAAAAACTGTTTTTT. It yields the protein CASSPQEKLFF.

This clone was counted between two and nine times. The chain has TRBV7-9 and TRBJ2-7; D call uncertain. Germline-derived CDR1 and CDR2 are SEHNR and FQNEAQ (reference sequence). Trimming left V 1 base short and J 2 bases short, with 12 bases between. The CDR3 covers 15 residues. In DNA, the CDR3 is TGTGCCAGCAGCTTAGTCCGACCCGATACCTACGAGCAGTACTTC. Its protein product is CASSLVRPDTYEQYF.

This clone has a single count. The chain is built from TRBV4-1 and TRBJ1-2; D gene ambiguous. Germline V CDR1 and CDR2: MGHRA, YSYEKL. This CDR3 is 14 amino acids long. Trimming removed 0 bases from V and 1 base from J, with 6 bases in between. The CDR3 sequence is CASSQEKFNYGYTF. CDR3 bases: TGCGCCAGCAGCCAAGAAAAATTTAACTATGGCTACACCTTC.

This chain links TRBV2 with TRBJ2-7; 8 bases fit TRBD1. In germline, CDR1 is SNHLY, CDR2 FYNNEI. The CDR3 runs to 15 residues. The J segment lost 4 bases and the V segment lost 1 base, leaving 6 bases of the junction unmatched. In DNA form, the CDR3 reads TGTGCCAGCAGTGAAGACCCGGGACAGGCATACGAGCAGTACTTC. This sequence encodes CASSEDPGQAYEQYF.

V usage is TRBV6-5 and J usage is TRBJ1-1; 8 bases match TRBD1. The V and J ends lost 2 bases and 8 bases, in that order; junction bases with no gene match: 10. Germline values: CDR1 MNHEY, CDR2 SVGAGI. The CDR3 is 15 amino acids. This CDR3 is CASSYAQDYRGEAFF. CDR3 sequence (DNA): TGTGCCAGCAGTTACGCGCAGGACTACAGGGGGGAAGCTTTCTTT.

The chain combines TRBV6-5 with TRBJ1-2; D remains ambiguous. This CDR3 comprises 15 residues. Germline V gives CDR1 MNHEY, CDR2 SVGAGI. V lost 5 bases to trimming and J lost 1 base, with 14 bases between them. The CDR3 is CASSRDPGYNYGYTF. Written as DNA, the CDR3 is TGTGCCAGCAGTCGCGATCCGGGTTATAACTATGGCTACACCTTC.

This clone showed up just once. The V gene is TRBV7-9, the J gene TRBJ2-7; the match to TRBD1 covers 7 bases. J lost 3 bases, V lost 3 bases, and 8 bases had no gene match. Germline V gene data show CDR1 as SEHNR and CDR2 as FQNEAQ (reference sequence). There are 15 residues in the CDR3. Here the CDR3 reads CASSFGDRVVYEQYF. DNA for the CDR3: TGTGCCAGCAGCTTCGGCGACAGGGTGGTCTACGAGCAGTACTTC.

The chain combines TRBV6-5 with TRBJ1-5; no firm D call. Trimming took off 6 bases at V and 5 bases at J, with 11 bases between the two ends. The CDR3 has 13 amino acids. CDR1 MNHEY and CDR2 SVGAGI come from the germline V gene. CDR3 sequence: CASSRRIYQPQHF. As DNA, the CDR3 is TGTGCCAGCAGCCGTAGAATATATCAGCCCCAGCATTTT.

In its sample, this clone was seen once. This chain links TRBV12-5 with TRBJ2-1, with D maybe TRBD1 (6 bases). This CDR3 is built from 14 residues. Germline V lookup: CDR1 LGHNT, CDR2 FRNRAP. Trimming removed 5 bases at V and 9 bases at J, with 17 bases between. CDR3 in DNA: TGTGCTAGTGGTCCCTCTGCAGGGGTAGGTGAGCAGTTCTTC. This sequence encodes CASGPSAGVGEQFF.

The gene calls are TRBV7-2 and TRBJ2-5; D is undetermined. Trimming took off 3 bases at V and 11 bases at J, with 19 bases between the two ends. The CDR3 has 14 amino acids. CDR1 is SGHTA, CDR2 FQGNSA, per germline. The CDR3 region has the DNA TGTGCCAGCAGCTTTGCTCAGGCTACCCTCAGACAGTACTTC. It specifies CASSFAQATLRQYF.

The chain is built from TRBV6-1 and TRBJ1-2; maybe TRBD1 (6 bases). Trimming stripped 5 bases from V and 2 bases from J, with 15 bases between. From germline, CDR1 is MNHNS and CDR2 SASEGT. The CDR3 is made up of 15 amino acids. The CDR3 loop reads CASSSPGAPNYGYTF. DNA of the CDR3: TGTGCCAGCAGTTCACCAGGGGCCCCCAACTATGGCTACACCTTC.

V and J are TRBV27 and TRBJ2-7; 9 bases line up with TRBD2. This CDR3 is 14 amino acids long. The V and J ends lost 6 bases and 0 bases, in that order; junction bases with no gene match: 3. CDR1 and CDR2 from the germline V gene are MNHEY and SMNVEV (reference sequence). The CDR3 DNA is TGTGCCAGCAGCTTTAGCGGGAGCTCCTACGAGCAGTACTTC. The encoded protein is CASSFSGSSYEQYF.

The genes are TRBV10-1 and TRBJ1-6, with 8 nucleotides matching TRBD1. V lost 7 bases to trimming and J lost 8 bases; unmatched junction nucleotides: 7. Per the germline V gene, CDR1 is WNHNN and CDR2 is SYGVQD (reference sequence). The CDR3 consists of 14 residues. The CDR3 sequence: CASKTQGADSPLHF. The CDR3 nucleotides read TGCGCCAGCAAGACGCAGGGGGCTGATTCACCCCTCCACTTT.

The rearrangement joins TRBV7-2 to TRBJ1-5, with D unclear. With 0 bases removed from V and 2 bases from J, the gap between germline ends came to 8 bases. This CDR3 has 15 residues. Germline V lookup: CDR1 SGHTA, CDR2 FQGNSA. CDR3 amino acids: CASSLAAARNQPQHF. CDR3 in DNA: TGTGCCAGCAGCTTAGCGGCGGCACGCAATCAGCCCCAGCATTTT.

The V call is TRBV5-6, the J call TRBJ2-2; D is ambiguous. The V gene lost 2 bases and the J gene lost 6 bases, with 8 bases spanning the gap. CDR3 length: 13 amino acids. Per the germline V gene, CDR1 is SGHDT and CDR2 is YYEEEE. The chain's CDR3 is CASSLGIPGELFF. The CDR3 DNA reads TGTGCCAGCAGCTTAGGAATCCCCGGGGAGCTGTTTTTT.